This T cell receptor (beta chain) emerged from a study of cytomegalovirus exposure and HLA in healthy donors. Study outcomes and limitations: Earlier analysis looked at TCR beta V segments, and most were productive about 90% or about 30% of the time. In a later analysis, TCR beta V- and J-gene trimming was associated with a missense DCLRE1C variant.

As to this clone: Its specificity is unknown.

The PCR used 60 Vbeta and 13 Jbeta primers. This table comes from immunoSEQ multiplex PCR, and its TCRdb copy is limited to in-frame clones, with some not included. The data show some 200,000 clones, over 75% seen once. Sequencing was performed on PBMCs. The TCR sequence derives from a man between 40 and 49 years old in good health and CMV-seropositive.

The CDR3: CASSLAGGTVYEQYF. CDR3 DNA: TGTGCCAGCAGCTTAGCGGGGGGGACTGTCTACGAGCAGTACTTC. The V and J genes are TRBV7-9 and TRBJ2-7; 7 nucleotides align to TRBD2. The germline V gene has CDR1 SEHNR and CDR2 FQNEAQ (reference sequence). The CDR3 spans 15 residues. V shed 0 bases and J 3 bases; nucleotides not matched to a gene: 5. Full variable domain (missing parts from reference TRBV7-9 and TRBJ2-7): DTGVSQNPRHKITKRGQNVTFRCDPISEHNRLYWYRQTLGQGPEFLTYFQNEAQLEKSRLLSDRFSAERPKGSFSTLEIQRTEQGDSAMYLCASSLAGGTVYEQYFGPGTRLTVT.